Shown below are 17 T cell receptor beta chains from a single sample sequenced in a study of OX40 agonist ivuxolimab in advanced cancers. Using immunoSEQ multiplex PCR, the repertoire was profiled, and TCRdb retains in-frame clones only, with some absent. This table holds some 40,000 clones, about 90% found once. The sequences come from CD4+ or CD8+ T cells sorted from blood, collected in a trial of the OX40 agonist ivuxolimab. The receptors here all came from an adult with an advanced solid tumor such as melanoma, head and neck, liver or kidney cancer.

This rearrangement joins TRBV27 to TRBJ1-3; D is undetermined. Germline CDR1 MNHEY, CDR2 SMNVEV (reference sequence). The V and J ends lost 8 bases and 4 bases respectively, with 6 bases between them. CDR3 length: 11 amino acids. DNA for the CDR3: TGTGCCAGCGGAAAAGGAAACACCATATATTTT. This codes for CASGKGNTIYF.

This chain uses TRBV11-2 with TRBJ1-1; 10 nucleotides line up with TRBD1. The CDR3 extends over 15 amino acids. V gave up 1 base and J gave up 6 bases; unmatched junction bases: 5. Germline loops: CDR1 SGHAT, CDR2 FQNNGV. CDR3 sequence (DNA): TGTGCCAGCAGCTTAGCGACAGGGGGCTCCCCTGAAGCTTTCTTT. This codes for CASSLATGGSPEAFF.

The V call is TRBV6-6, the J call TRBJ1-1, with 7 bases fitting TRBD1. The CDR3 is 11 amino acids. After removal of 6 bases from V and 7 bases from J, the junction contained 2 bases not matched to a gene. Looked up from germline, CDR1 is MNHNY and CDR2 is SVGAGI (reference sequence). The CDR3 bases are TGTGCCAGCAGCTACAGGGGTGAAGCTTTCTTT. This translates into CASSYRGEAFF.

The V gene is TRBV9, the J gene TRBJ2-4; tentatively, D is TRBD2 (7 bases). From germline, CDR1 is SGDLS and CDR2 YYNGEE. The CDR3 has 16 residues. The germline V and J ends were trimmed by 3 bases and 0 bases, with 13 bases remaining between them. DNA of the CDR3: TGTGCCAGCAGCGAAAACGGGGGGCTAGCCAAAAACATTCAGTACTTC. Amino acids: CASSENGGLAKNIQYF.

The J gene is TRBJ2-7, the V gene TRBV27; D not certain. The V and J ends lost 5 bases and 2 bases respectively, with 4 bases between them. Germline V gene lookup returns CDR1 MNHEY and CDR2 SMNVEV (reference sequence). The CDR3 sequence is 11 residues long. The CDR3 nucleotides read TGTGCCAGCAGTACAGCCTACGAGCAGTACTTC. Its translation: CASSTAYEQYF.

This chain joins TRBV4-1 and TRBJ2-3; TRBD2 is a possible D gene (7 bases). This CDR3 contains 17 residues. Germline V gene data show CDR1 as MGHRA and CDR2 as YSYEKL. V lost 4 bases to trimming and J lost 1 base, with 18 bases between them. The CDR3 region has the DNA TGCGCCAGCAGCCCCAGGGGAGAGGGGGGGCGCACAGATACGCAGTATTTT. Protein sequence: CASSPRGEGGRTDTQYF.

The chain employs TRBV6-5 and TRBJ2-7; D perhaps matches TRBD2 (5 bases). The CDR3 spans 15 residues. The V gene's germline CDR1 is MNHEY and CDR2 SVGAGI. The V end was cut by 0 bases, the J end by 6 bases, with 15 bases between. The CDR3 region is CASSYSWAKRGEQYF. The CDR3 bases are TGTGCCAGCAGTTACTCGTGGGCCAAACGGGGCGAGCAGTACTTC.

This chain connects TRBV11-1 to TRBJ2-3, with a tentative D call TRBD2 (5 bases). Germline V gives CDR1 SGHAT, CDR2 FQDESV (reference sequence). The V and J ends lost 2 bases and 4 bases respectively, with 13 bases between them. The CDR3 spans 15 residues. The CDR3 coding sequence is TGTGCCAGCAGCTTAAGACGGGGTGGGGCAGATACGCAGTATTTT. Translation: CASSLRRGGADTQYF.

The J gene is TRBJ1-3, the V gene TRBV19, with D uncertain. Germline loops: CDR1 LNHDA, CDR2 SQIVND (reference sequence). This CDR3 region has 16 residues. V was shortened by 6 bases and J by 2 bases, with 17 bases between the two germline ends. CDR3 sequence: CASRGRAGSPGNTIYF. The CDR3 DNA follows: TGTGCCAGTAGAGGCCGTGCGGGATCGCCTGGAAACACCATATATTTT.

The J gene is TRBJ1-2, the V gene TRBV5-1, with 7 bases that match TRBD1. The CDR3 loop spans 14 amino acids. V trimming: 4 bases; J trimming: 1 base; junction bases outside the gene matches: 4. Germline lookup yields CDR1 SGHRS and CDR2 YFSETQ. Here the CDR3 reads CASSPGQLNYGYTF. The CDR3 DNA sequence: TGCGCCAGCAGCCCGGGACAGCTTAACTATGGCTACACCTTC. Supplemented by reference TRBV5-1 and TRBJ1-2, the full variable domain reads KAGVTQTPRYLIKTRGQQVTLSCSPISGHRSVSWYQQTPGQGLQFLFEYFSETQRNKGNFPGRFSGRQFSNSRSEMNVSTLELGDSALYLCASSPGQLNYGYTFGSGTRLTVV.

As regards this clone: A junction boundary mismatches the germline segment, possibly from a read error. The CDR3: CASSSGTTYGQYF. The CDR3, as DNA: TGCGCCAGCAGCTCCGGGACGACCTACGGGCAGTACTTC. V gene TRBV4-1 combines with J gene TRBJ2-7; D may correspond to TRBD1 or TRBD2 (5 bases each). Germline assignment: CDR1 MGHRA and CDR2 YSYEKL. CDR3 length: 13 residues.

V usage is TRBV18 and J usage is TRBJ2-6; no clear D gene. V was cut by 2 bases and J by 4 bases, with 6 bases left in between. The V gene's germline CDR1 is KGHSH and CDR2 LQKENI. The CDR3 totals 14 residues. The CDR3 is CASSPSAGANVLTF. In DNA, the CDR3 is TGTGCCAGCTCACCAAGTGCGGGGGCCAACGTCCTGACTTTC.

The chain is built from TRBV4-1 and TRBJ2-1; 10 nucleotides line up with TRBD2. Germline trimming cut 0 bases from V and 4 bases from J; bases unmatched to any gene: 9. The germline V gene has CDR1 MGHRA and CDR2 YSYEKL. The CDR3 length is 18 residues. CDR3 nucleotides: TGCGCCAGCAGCCAAGATCAGTCTAGCGGGGGTACGTACAATGAGCAGTTCTTC. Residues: CASSQDQSSGGTYNEQFF.

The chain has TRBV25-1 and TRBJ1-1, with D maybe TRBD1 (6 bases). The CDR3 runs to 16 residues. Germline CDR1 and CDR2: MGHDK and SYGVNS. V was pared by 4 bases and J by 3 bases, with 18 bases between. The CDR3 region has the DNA TGTGCCAGCAGTGCCTCTTCGGGAGGGGGGGACACTGAAGCTTTCTTT. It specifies CASSASSGGGDTEAFF. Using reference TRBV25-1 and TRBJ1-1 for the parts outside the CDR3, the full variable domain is EADIYQTPRYLVIGTGKKITLECSQTMGHDKMYWYQQDPGMELHLIHYSYGVNSTEKGDLSSESTVSRIRTEHFPLTLESARPSHTSQYLCASSASSGGGDTEAFFGQGTRLTVV.

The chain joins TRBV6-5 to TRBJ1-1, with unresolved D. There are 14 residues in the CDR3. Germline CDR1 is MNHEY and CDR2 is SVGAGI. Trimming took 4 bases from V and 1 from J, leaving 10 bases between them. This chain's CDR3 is CASSSRQGNTEAFF. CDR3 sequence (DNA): TGTGCCAGCAGTTCCCGACAAGGGAACACTGAAGCTTTCTTT.

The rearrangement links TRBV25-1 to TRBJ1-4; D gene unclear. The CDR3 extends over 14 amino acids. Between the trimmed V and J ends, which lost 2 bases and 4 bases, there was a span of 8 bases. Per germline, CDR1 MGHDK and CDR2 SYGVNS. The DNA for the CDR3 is TGTGCCAGCAGTGAAGGAAGGGTTAATGAAAAACTGTTTTTT. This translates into CASSEGRVNEKLFF.

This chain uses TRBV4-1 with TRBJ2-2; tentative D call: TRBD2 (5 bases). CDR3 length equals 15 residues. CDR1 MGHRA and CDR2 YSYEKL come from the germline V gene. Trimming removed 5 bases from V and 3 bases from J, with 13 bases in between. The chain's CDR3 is CASSEGTGYTGELFF. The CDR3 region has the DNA TGCGCCAGCAGCGAGGGTACTGGGTACACCGGGGAGCTGTTTTTT.